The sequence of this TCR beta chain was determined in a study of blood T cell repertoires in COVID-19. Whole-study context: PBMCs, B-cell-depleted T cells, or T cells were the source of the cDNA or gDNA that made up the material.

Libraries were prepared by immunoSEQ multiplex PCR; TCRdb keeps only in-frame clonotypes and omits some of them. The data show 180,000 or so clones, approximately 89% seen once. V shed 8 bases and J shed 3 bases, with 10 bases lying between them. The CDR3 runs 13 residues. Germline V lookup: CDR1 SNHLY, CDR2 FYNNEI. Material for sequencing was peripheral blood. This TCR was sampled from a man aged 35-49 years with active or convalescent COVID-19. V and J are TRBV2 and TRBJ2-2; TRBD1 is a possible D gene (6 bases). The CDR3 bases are TGTGCCAGCGGGACATCCGACACCGGGGAGCTGTTTTTT. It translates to CASGTSDTGELFF.